One and the same sample provided the 26 T cell receptor beta chains below, sequenced in a study of Graves' ophthalmopathy and Graves' hyperthyroidism. The authors amplified TCR beta CDR3 regions, and they did so from RNA transcripts for repertoire sequencing. RT-PCR with HTBI primers came first, then second-round multiplex PCR. TCRdb ran MiXCR on the multiplex PCR reads and lists one entry per CDR3 protein. The table lists hundreds of thousands of distinct CDR3 sequences, over 20% of them singletons, with under 3.5% in the top ten. Source material: peripheral blood. The source is a woman aged 18 to 35 with stable Graves' hyperthyroidism.

Many counts were recorded for this clonotype. The chain uses TRBV29-1 and TRBJ2-5; D is unclear. The CDR3 has 13 residues. Trimming cost V 4 bases and J 3 bases, with 12 bases left between them. Germline CDR1 is SQVTM and CDR2 is ANQGSEA. CDR3 sequence: CSVGVGYKETQYF. CDR3 sequence (DNA): TGCAGCGTTGGGGTCGGGTACAAAGAGACCCAGTACTTC. Complete variable domain (other parts from reference TRBV29-1 and TRBJ2-5): SAVISQKPSRDICQRGTSLTIQCQVDSQVTMMFWYRQQPGQSLTLIATANQGSEATYESGFVIDKFPISRPNLTFSTLTVSNMSPEDSSIYLCSVGVGYKETQYFGPGTRLLVL.

This clonotype came up many times. The rearrangement uses TRBV12-3 or TRBV12-4 and TRBJ1-2, with a tentative D call TRBD1 (6 bases). The CDR3 consists of 14 residues. V lost 6 bases and J lost 8, with 19 bases in between. CDR3 residues: CASRPDSALGGYTF. The DNA for the CDR3 is TGTGCCAGCAGGCCGGACAGCGCTCTGGGAGGCTACACCTTC.

At least ten counts were recorded for this clonotype. The V call is TRBV19, the J call TRBJ1-2; D not certain. The V and J ends lost 6 bases and 0 bases respectively, with 5 bases between them. This CDR3 region has 12 residues. Germline lookup yields CDR1 LNHDA and CDR2 SQIVND (reference sequence). The CDR3 DNA reads TGTGCCAGTAGCTACACTAACTATGGCTACACCTTC. Protein: CASSYTNYGYTF.

This clonotype was seen ten or more times. The genes are TRBV25-1 and TRBJ2-7; no definite D call. Germline V gene sequence: CDR1 MGHDK, CDR2 SYGVNS. The V gene lost 2 bases and the J gene lost 6 bases, with 11 bases spanning the gap. The CDR3 sequence is 13 residues long. The CDR3 sequence is CASSEGLTTEQYF. The DNA of the CDR3 is TGTGCCAGCAGTGAAGGCCTAACAACCGAGCAGTACTTC.

There are many counts of this clonotype. This chain links TRBV7-9 with TRBJ1-1; D possibly corresponds to TRBD1 (5 bases). Germline assignment: CDR1 SEHNR and CDR2 FQNEAQ (reference sequence). Trimming stripped 7 bases from V and 5 bases from J, with 17 bases between. The CDR3 runs 14 residues. CDR3: CASNGKGHRTEAFF. The CDR3 nucleotides read TGTGCCAGCAATGGTAAGGGGCACAGGACTGAAGCTTTCTTT.

This clonotype was observed many times. The rearrangement uses TRBV2 and TRBJ2-7, with D possibly TRBD2 on 5 matching bases. The CDR3 covers 15 residues. The V gene lost 1 base and the J gene lost 1 base, with 11 bases spanning the gap. The germline CDR1 and CDR2 sequences are SNHLY and FYNNEI. The CDR3 reads CASSEGRAGSYEQYF. The CDR3, as DNA: TGTGCCAGCAGTGAAGGGCGGGCCGGTTCCTACGAGCAGTACTTC. Variable domain in full (rest from reference TRBV2 and TRBJ2-7): EPEVTQTPSHQVTQMGQEVILRCVPISNHLYFYWYRQILGQKVEFLVSFYNNEISEKSEIFDDQFSVERPDGSNFTLKIRSTKLEDSAMYFCASSEGRAGSYEQYFGPGTRLTVT.

V is TRBV20-1 and J is TRBJ1-1; possible D gene TRBD1, 5 bases. Germline V gives CDR1 DFQATT, CDR2 SNEGSKA (reference sequence). This CDR3 region has 13 residues. Trimming stripped 5 bases from V and 0 bases from J, with 10 bases between. CDR3 residues: CSAYDRLNTEAFF. The DNA for the CDR3 is TGCAGTGCTTATGACAGACTGAACACTGAAGCTTTCTTT.

This clonotype was found many times. The chain uses TRBV19 and TRBJ1-2; tentative D call: TRBD1 (6 bases). The CDR3 sequence is 13 residues long. CDR1 and CDR2 from the germline V gene are LNHDA and SQIVND (reference sequence). V lost 3 bases, J lost 7 bases, and 12 bases lay in between. This CDR3 reads CASSMMGASGYTF. CDR3 sequence (DNA): TGTGCCAGTAGTATGATGGGGGCGTCTGGCTACACCTTC.

This clonotype showed up just a few times. This rearrangement joins TRBV12-3 or TRBV12-4 to TRBJ2-5; D uncertain. V gave up 1 base and J gave up 5 bases, with 14 bases separating them. CDR3 length: 15 residues. DNA for the CDR3: TGTGCCAGCAGTTTAGATGGGATGGTTGGGGAGACCCAGTACTTC. Residues: CASSLDGMVGETQYF.

The table lists this clonotype with many counts. J is TRBJ1-5 and V is TRBV20-1, with D possibly being TRBD1 (6 bases). Trimming took off 2 bases at V and 3 bases at J, with 11 bases between the two ends. CDR1 is DFQATT, CDR2 SNEGSKA, per germline (reference sequence). The CDR3 spans 14 residues. The CDR3 DNA follows: TGCAGTGCTAGACGCCAGGGGCCCAATCAGCCCCAGCATTTT. Translated: CSARRQGPNQPQHF.

This clonotype was observed at least ten times. Compared with germline, one end of the junction differs, possibly owing to a read error. This chain joins TRBV7-9 and TRBJ1-6; D uncertain. This CDR3 region has 14 residues. Germline CDR1 SEHNR, CDR2 FQNEAQ (reference sequence). CDR3 protein: CASSLAGVRSPLHF. In DNA, the CDR3 is TGTGCCAGCAGCCTAGCGGGAGTACGTTCACCCCTCCACTTT. The full variable domain, in which reference TRBV7-9 and TRBJ1-6 provide the parts outside the CDR3, is DTGVSQNPRHKITKRGQNVTFRCDPISEHNRLYWYRQTLGQGPEFLTYFQNEAQLEKSRLLSDRFSAERPKGSFSTLEIQRTEQGDSAMYLCASSLAGVRSPLHFGNGTRLTVT.

There are many counts of this clonotype. The rearrangement uses TRBV2 and TRBJ2-7; TRBD2 aligns across 13 bases. CDR3 size: 15 residues. Germline CDR1 SNHLY, CDR2 FYNNEI. J lost 6 bases, V lost 6 bases, and 8 bases had no gene match. CDR3 region: CASSKLAGGFGEQYF. The CDR3 DNA reads as TGTGCCAGCAGCAAACTAGCGGGAGGGTTCGGCGAGCAGTACTTC. Using reference TRBV2 and TRBJ2-7 for the parts outside the CDR3, the full variable domain is EPEVTQTPSHQVTQMGQEVILRCVPISNHLYFYWYRQILGQKVEFLVSFYNNEISEKSEIFDDQFSVERPDGSNFTLKIRSTKLEDSAMYFCASSKLAGGFGEQYFGPGTRLTVT.

In nucleotides, the CDR3 is TGTGCCAGCAGCCAAGGGACAGGGGGGAACACTGAAGCTTTCTTT. The encoded protein is CASSQGTGGNTEAFF. The rearrangement uses TRBV7-2 and TRBJ1-1; 11 bases agree with TRBD1. CDR3 length equals 15 residues. Germline lookup yields CDR1 SGHTA and CDR2 FQGNSA. The junction had 3 bases not matched to a gene; V was cut back by 5 bases and J by 1 base.

The chain joins TRBV12-3 or TRBV12-4 to TRBJ1-1, with D perhaps matching TRBD1 (5 bases). The CDR3 sequence is 16 residues long. Trimming took off 6 bases at V and 0 bases at J, with 17 bases between the two ends. The CDR3 sequence is CASSLTRQIMNTEAFF. In DNA, the CDR3 is TGTGCCAGCAGCCTTACCCGACAGATCATGAACACTGAAGCTTTCTTT.

This clonotype appeared many times. The CDR3: CASSATGNPHYEQYF. The CDR3 nucleotides read TGTGCCAGCAGTGCAACCGGCAACCCCCACTACGAGCAGTACTTC. The rearrangement uses TRBV6-1 and TRBJ2-7, with no clear D. The CDR3 has 15 residues. Trimming left V 4 bases short and J 3 bases short, with 16 bases between. Germline V gene sequence: CDR1 MNHNS, CDR2 SASEGT.

This clonotype was counted many times. V and J are TRBV6-5 and TRBJ1-2; 7 bases map to TRBD1. This CDR3 is 14 amino acids long. In germline, CDR1 is MNHEY, CDR2 SVGAGI. V dropped 1 base and J dropped 4; count of bases not matched to a gene: 3. The CDR3 spells CASSYLNRGYGYTF. CDR3 DNA: TGTGCCAGCAGTTACTTAAACAGGGGCTATGGCTACACCTTC.

This clonotype has ten or more counts. CDR3 in amino acids: CSARDPPSYEQYF. CDR3 DNA: TGCAGTGCTAGAGATCCCCCCTCCTACGAGCAGTACTTC. The chain couples TRBV20-1 to TRBJ2-7; no clear D gene. The CDR3 contains 13 residues. Trimming removed 0 bases at V and 0 bases at J, with 6 bases between. Germline CDR1 DFQATT, CDR2 SNEGSKA (reference sequence).

This clonotype was counted many times. The gene calls are TRBV13 and TRBJ2-4; D may be TRBD2 (6 bases). CDR3 size: 13 residues. Trimming left V 8 bases short and J 6 bases short, with 14 bases between. From germline, CDR1 is PRHDT and CDR2 FYEKMQ (reference sequence). CDR3 DNA sequence: TGTGCCAGCGCGGAGGGGCGGGGAAACATTCAGTACTTC. It encodes CASAEGRGNIQYF.

This clonotype showed up many times. The chain couples TRBV11-2 to TRBJ1-6; 7 bases line up with TRBD1. The CDR3 has 15 amino acids. The V gene end was trimmed by 5 bases and the J gene end by 0 bases; junction bases not matched to a gene: 1. Germline V gene data show CDR1 as SGHAT and CDR2 as FQNNGV. In DNA form, the CDR3 reads TGTGCCAGCAGCCCAGGGGGCTCCTATAATTCACCCCTCCACTTT. Translation gives CASSPGGSYNSPLHF.

This clonotype was recorded at least ten times. V gene TRBV29-1 combines with J gene TRBJ2-5; TRBD2 is a possible D gene (5 bases). This CDR3 is 13 amino acids long. V lost 4 bases, J lost 6 bases, and 15 bases lay in between. The germline gives CDR1 SQVTM, CDR2 ANQGSEA. CDR3 nucleotide sequence: TGCAGCGTTGTACGGCCGGACGGGAAGACCCAGTACTTC. Amino acid sequence: CSVVRPDGKTQYF.

This clonotype has at least ten counts. The V and J genes are TRBV4-3 and TRBJ2-5; 9 bases agree with TRBD2. J lost 5 bases, V lost 1 base, and 8 bases had no gene match. There are 16 residues in the CDR3. Looked up from germline, CDR1 is LGHNA and CDR2 is YSLEER. For the CDR3, the DNA is TGCGCCAGCAGCCAAGTTGGTAGCGGGAGTGCCGAGACCCAGTACTTC. This codes for CASSQVGSGSAETQYF.

This clonotype was seen ten or more times. The chain recombines TRBV11-2 with TRBJ2-3; 8 bases are shared with TRBD2. The CDR3 loop spans 16 amino acids. The V gene's germline CDR1 is SGHAT and CDR2 FQNNGV. V gave up 4 bases and J gave up 1 base; unmatched junction bases: 7. Here the CDR3 reads CASSSNNGGGTDTQYF. In DNA form, the CDR3 reads TGTGCCAGCAGCTCGAATAACGGGGGGGGCACAGATACGCAGTATTTT.

This clonotype has a count of ten or more. V usage is TRBV29-1 and J usage is TRBJ2-7; D might be TRBD2 (7 bases). This CDR3 has 14 residues. V was clipped by 4 bases and J by 1 base, with 14 bases between them. CDR1 SQVTM and CDR2 ANQGSEA come from the germline V gene. CDR3 amino acids: CSVGGRDISYEQYF. CDR3 DNA sequence: TGCAGCGTTGGAGGGAGGGACATATCCTACGAGCAGTACTTC.

This clonotype was detected many times. This chain connects TRBV20-1 to TRBJ2-5; 13 bases match TRBD2. V lost 5 bases to trimming and J lost 6 bases; unmatched junction nucleotides: 3. The CDR3 is made up of 13 amino acids. Per germline, CDR1 DFQATT and CDR2 SNEGSKA (reference sequence). The DNA for the CDR3 is TGCAGTGCTGCGACTAGCGGGAGGAAGACCCAGTACTTC. Protein: CSAATSGRKTQYF.

The genes are TRBV6-1 and TRBJ2-7, with D possibly matching TRBD2 (6 bases). Germline CDR1 MNHNS, CDR2 SASEGT. The CDR3 has 16 residues. With 5 bases removed from V and 7 bases from J, the gap between germline ends came to 24 bases. The DNA of the CDR3 is TGTGCCAGCAGTCCGCGCGGGACCTCCCTATCGAGGGAGCAGTACTTC. Its protein is CASSPRGTSLSREQYF.

This clonotype occurred many times. V and J are TRBV27 and TRBJ2-7, with 7 bases matching TRBD1. CDR1 MNHEY and CDR2 SMNVEV come from the germline V gene (reference sequence). V lost 8 bases and J lost 7; bases outside the gene matches: 20. The CDR3 runs to 16 residues. The CDR3 DNA reads TGTGCCAGCCAGGGGGTACGCGACAGGTCGTTTGGGGAGCAGTACTTC. Translated, it gives CASQGVRDRSFGEQYF.